This T cell receptor (beta chain) was identified during a study of T cell responses to AZD1222 COVID-19 vaccine. For the study at large: Second doses that came at about 4 or about 12 weeks were put together.

Data came from immunoSEQ multiplex PCR; TCRdb stores just in-frame clones and leaves some out. Of roughly 140,000 clones in the sample, about nine tenths are singletons; the top ten hold about 4.8%. In germline, CDR1 is MNHEY, CDR2 SVGAGI. V was clipped by 7 bases and J by 2 bases, with 15 bases between them. The CDR3 consists of 15 residues. Study-wide findings and caveats: No repertoire was sampled before or during the peak T cell response, only after it. Among the donors, most were white British and more were female, and clonal diversity was possibly underestimated.

With respect to this clone: Its antigen is unknown.

The chain links TRBV6-5 to TRBJ1-3; perhaps TRBD1 as D (6 bases). The source of this sequence is an adult in good health. The material was peripheral blood, obtained on day 0 of AZD1222 vaccination. CDR3 protein: CASTAQGGTGNTIYF. The CDR3 bases are TGTGCCAGCACCGCCCAAGGGGGAACTGGAAACACCATATATTTT.